This T cell receptor (beta chain) was sequenced during a study of cytomegalovirus exposure and HLA in healthy donors. CDR1 and CDR2 from the germline V gene are SGHRS and YFSETQ. The CDR3 is 19 amino acids. Trimming left V 3 bases short and J 0 bases short, with 21 bases between. The PCR employed 60 Vbeta primers together with 13 Jbeta primers. TCRdb's copy holds only in-frame clones and misses some; the assay was immunoSEQ multiplex PCR. The sample holds around 100,000 clones. This clonotype was obtained from a man aged 25-45 years in good health and CMV-seronegative. Sequencing was done on a sample of PBMCs. This rearrangement joins TRBV5-1 to TRBJ2-2; TRBD1 might be the D (7 bases). The CDR3 protein is CASSSYPLGGGANTGELFF. CDR3 nucleotide sequence: TGCGCCAGCAGCTCCTATCCTTTAGGAGGGGGCGCGAACACCGGGGAGCTGTTTTTT. The full variable domain, rest sourced from reference TRBV5-1 and TRBJ2-2, is KAGVTQTPRYLIKTRGQQVTLSCSPISGHRSVSWYQQTPGQGLQFLFEYFSETQRNKGNFPGRFSGRQFSNSRSEMNVSTLELGDSALYLCASSSYPLGGGANTGELFFGEGSRLTVL.